This T cell receptor beta chain derives from a study of CD8 T cells in ankylosing spondylitis. Study-wide results and caveats: Apparently characteristic of ankylosing spondylitis blood was a TCR beta motif (roughly eight highly homologous variants).

In making TCR beta libraries, quantitative 5'-RACE with molecular barcodes was used. TCRdb reanalysed the 5' RACE reads using MiXCR and keeps one entry per CDR3 protein. The table includes approximately 290,000 distinct CDR3 sequences, under 25% detected once. This clonotype was seen ten or more times. The antigen is unknown. The material sequenced was blood, either unsorted or a sorted T cell fraction (not recorded which). This receptor was identified in a female donor with ankylosing spondylitis or in good health (not recorded which).

CDR3 loop: CASSPDRVGPYEQYF. DNA for the CDR3: TGTGCCAGCAGCCCCGACAGGGTTGGACCCTACGAGCAGTACTTC. V gene TRBV9 combines with J gene TRBJ2-7; 7 bases are shared with TRBD1. CDR3 length: 15 residues. V lost 4 bases and J lost 2; bases outside the gene matches: 9. The germline V gene encodes CDR1 SGDLS and CDR2 YYNGEE.